Sequencing of this TCR beta chain was carried out in a study of blood T cell repertoires in COVID-19 (dated by TCRdb to about 2020). Describing the broader study: Samples from collaborators originated in the United States, Italy and Spain and spanned both the acute and convalescent phases of COVID-19. The material from the prospective study consisted of cDNA or gDNA derived from T cells, B-cell-depleted T cells, or PBMCs. The dataset comprised deeply sampled blood TCRbeta repertoires from subjects exposed to, actively infected with, or recovered from COVID-19. The repertoires were released in a freely available public database intended as a resource for research on the immune response to SARS-CoV-2. The samples were drawn from the first 160 participants of the ongoing ImmuneRACE study and from 950 to 1,500 subjects provided by 6 global collaborators. Nearly every sample came with metadata listing a de-identified subject ID, COVID-19 status, age in years and sex. HLA class I and class II types, where available, came from metadata supplied by the sample provider rather than from assay-based typing.

TCRbeta CDR3 regions were amplified from genomic DNA using the immunoSEQ Assay, a bias-controlled multiplex PCR. The authors' pipeline ran thus. Nucleated cell counts per sample were estimated from amplification of reference gene primers within the assay. To quantify the absolute abundance of each unique TCRbeta CDR3 rearrangement, sequence reads were collapsed and filtered. Productive Simpson clonality was computed per sample as the square root of Simpson's diversity index over productive rearrangements. TCRdb stores this immuneACCESS table with in-frame sequences only. Part of the clones is absent; in the studies checked, under half of the shortfall reflects unresolved V genes, and no reason is known for the rest. The V and J calls and the clone size are those of that table, but D and trimming were determined from the DNA. Present in this sample are a few hundred thousand clones, over 80% of which were seen just once. Roughly 6.3% of the sample is taken by the ten largest.

V is cut by 6 bases and J by 4 bases, and the space between the germline ends is 11 bases. Its CDR3 holds 13 amino acids, cysteine through phenylalanine. Only the CDR3 DNA stays, 39 bases, in frame from base 1. CDR1 and CDR2 are read off the germline V gene (reference sequence) as MNHEY and SMNVEV. Points on this clone: This receptor's antigen is unknown. No quality values exist for individual bases; no much larger clone is one base distant.

In Seattle, one collaborating source enrolled patients while the infection was active and tracked those patients longitudinally over the course of disease. Whole blood was collected in K2EDTA tubes by collaborating institutions according to the institutions' own protocols. For TCRbeta analysis, collaborator samples were shipped as frozen whole blood, as isolated PBMCs, or as DNA extracted from either sample type. Findings and caveats that apply to the study as a whole: Clinical and demographic metadata were provided uncurated, with the amount varying by source and participant.

Specimen: peripheral blood. Recombination connected TRBV27 to TRBJ2-3; too little of a D gene remains to name it. The origin of this receptor is a woman aged 50 to 60 with COVID-19, enrolled during active disease. The DNA sequence is TGTGCCAGCAGAAGAGAGGTCCCAGATACGCAGTATTTT. It specifies CASRREVPDTQYF.